This section outlines one TCR beta chain sequence together with its context. Its cognate antigen is unknown. UMIs and sample barcodes were carried by the TCR alpha and TCR beta cDNA libraries that 5'RACE produced using constant-segment primers. MiXCR was run by TCRdb on the 5' RACE reads, yielding one entry per CDR3 protein. The sample contains 350,000 to 550,000 distinct CDR3 sequences, over 15% of which appear only once. This CDR3 is built from 13 residues. V dropped 4 bases and J dropped 4 bases, with 7 bases sitting between them. Germline V gene lookup returns CDR1 MNHEY and CDR2 SVGEGT. The entry originates in a study of T-cell memory formation after mild COVID-19. The wider study: The two donors had largely donor-specific TCR clusters.

Regarding the study as a whole: Contracting clones from day 15 to 85 had balanced CD4/CD8; later expanders favoured CD4+. A second wave of clones peaked on day 37, and their SARS-CoV-2 specificity went unconfirmed.

The sequence was obtained from a man between 18 and 35 years old who had mild COVID-19 (a few samples of this study predate the infection). Cell type and time point are not known. Sequenced sample: PBMCs or a T cell subset sorted from them (not recorded which). The chain recombines TRBV6-2 or TRBV6-3 with TRBJ2-2; D call uncertain. Written as DNA, the CDR3 is TGTGCCAGCAGTTCTCACGTCACCGGGGAGCTGTTTTTT. Translation: CASSSHVTGELFF.